Below, 22 T cell receptor beta chains from the same sample are listed, as sequenced in a study of identical twins' blood T cells. TCRdb itself ran the 5' RACE reads through MiXCR, one entry per CDR3 protein. This sample carries around 380,000 distinct CDR3 sequences, roughly 30% of them seen once, and the ten largest clones take 5.5% to 7%. Sequencing was performed on PBMCs. All receptors come from a woman aged 18-55 years in good health.

The chain's CDR3 is CASSPTGWNTEAFF. Here the CDR3 DNA reads TGTGCCAGCTCGCCGACAGGATGGAACACTGAAGCTTTCTTT. The chain carries TRBV18 and TRBJ1-1; TRBD1 might be the D (6 bases). V shed 6 bases and J shed 1 base, with 12 bases lying between them. The germline gives CDR1 KGHSH, CDR2 LQKENI. The CDR3 contains 14 residues.

The V call is TRBV28, the J call TRBJ2-5, with D perhaps assigned TRBD1 or TRBD2 (5 bases each). The ends were cut back, 6 bases at V and 5 bases at J, with 22 bases in the middle. The CDR3 spans 16 residues. Looked up from germline, CDR1 is MDHEN and CDR2 is SYDVKM. The CDR3 sequence: CASSPNLGVSSETQYF. CDR3 in DNA: TGTGCCAGCAGCCCTAATCTGGGGGTCAGCTCGGAGACCCAGTACTTC.

This clonotype was picked up a small number of times. The V gene is TRBV5-1, the J gene TRBJ1-1, with 7 nucleotides matching TRBD1. The CDR3 runs to 15 residues. V lost 2 bases, J lost 3 bases, and 7 bases stayed unmatched. Germline CDR1 is SGHRS and CDR2 is YFSETQ. DNA of the CDR3: TGCGCCAGCAGCTTTTACAGGGGAGTGGACACTGAAGCTTTCTTT. Translated: CASSFYRGVDTEAFF. The entire variable domain, with the rest obtained from reference TRBV5-1 and TRBJ1-1, is as follows: KAGVTQTPRYLIKTRGQQVTLSCSPISGHRSVSWYQQTPGQGLQFLFEYFSETQRNKGNFPGRFSGRQFSNSRSEMNVSTLELGDSALYLCASSFYRGVDTEAFFGQGTRLTVV.

This clonotype has a handful of counts. V and J are TRBV9 and TRBJ2-1, with 11 bases aligning to TRBD1. This CDR3 is built from 15 residues. Germline CDR1 SGDLS, CDR2 YYNGEE. V shed 4 bases and J 6 bases; nucleotides not matched to a gene: 6. The CDR3 DNA is TGTGCCAGCAGCAGCCGTGGGACAGGGGGCAATGAGCAGTTCTTC. Translation gives CASSSRGTGGNEQFF.

This clonotype was observed a handful of times. This chain links TRBV7-2 with TRBJ2-3; tentative D call: TRBD2 (6 bases). Trimming shortened V by 0 bases and J by 1 base, and 29 bases separated the two germline ends. Looked up from germline, CDR1 is SGHTA and CDR2 is FQGNSA. This CDR3 has 22 amino acids. For the CDR3, the DNA is TGTGCCAGCAGCTTAGCTACATATAAGTCGGGAGTTCTTGGCCATCGCACAGATACGCAGTATTTT. It yields the protein CASSLATYKSGVLGHRTDTQYF.

This clonotype was seen a few times. The chain links TRBV27 to TRBJ1-1, with 9 nucleotides matching TRBD1. The CDR3 is 14 amino acids. CDR1 and CDR2 from the germline V gene are MNHEY and SMNVEV (reference sequence). The junction had 7 bases not matched to a gene; V was cut back by 7 bases and J by 4 bases. The CDR3 sequence is CASNPGQGGTEAFF. The CDR3 nucleotides are TGTGCCAGCAACCCGGGACAGGGAGGCACTGAAGCTTTCTTT.

In this sample, this clonotype turned up a few times. The CDR3 sequence: CAISPTYEQYF. The CDR3 DNA sequence: TGTGCCATCAGTCCTACCTACGAGCAGTACTTC. The rearrangement links TRBV10-3 to TRBJ2-7; D gene uncertain. Trimming took off 5 bases at V and 2 bases at J, with 4 bases between the two ends. Per the germline V gene, CDR1 is ENHRY and CDR2 is SYGVKD. The CDR3 extends over 11 amino acids.

A few counts support this clonotype. The chain links TRBV5-1 to TRBJ1-1; no firm D call. CDR3 length equals 14 residues. The V gene lost 4 bases and the J gene lost 1 base, with 11 bases spanning the gap. The germline gives CDR1 SGHRS, CDR2 YFSETQ. CDR3 DNA sequence: TGCGCCAGCAGCCAAACGAATTGGAACACTGAAGCTTTCTTT. This codes for CASSQTNWNTEAFF. The full variable domain, in which reference TRBV5-1 and TRBJ1-1 provide the parts outside the CDR3, is KAGVTQTPRYLIKTRGQQVTLSCSPISGHRSVSWYQQTPGQGLQFLFEYFSETQRNKGNFPGRFSGRQFSNSRSEMNVSTLELGDSALYLCASSQTNWNTEAFFGQGTRLTVV.

This clonotype turned up a few times. The CDR3 bases are TGCGCCAGCAGCTCCTGGACAGTCTACAATGAGCAGTTCTTC. Protein product: CASSSWTVYNEQFF. The gene calls are TRBV5-1 and TRBJ2-1; weak D call: TRBD1 (6 bases). Germline assignment: CDR1 SGHRS and CDR2 YFSETQ. The CDR3 totals 14 residues. V lost 3 bases and J lost 3, with 10 bases in between.

This clonotype showed up many times. The rearrangement joins TRBV5-1 to TRBJ1-1; D ambiguous. The germline gives CDR1 SGHRS, CDR2 YFSETQ. The CDR3 runs to 14 residues. The V gene lost 4 bases and the J gene lost 2 bases, with 12 bases spanning the gap. The CDR3 spells CASSRTGRNTEAFF. The DNA of the CDR3 is TGCGCCAGCAGCCGAACCGGGAGAAACACTGAAGCTTTCTTT.

This clonotype was observed at least ten times. The chain has TRBV29-1 and TRBJ1-2; D remains unclear. This CDR3 is built from 12 residues. Germline loops: CDR1 SQVTM, CDR2 ANQGSEA. Trimming stripped 4 bases from V and 7 bases from J, with 13 bases between. Written as DNA, the CDR3 is TGCAGCGTTGGAAACACAGACTCTGGCTACACCTTC. Protein: CSVGNTDSGYTF.

This clonotype was observed a handful of times. The chain carries TRBV18 and TRBJ1-2; D remains ambiguous. Trimming shortened V by 3 bases and J by 2 bases, and 7 bases separated the two germline ends. The germline CDR1 and CDR2 sequences are KGHSH and LQKENI. This CDR3 contains 13 residues. CDR3 amino acids: CASSPGKNYGYTF. CDR3 DNA: TGTGCCAGCTCACCGGGGAAAAACTATGGCTACACCTTC.

This clonotype has a count of ten or more. This chain uses TRBV12-5 with TRBJ2-5; unclear D gene. Germline V gene sequence: CDR1 LGHNT, CDR2 FRNRAP. The CDR3 runs to 17 residues. V was shortened by 7 bases and J by 5 bases, with 26 bases between the two germline ends. The CDR3, as DNA: TGTGCTAGTGTTTACCCGCCAGAGTGGCGTCGGAGTGAGACCCAGTACTTC. Amino acid sequence: CASVYPPEWRRSETQYF.

The chain carries TRBV19 and TRBJ1-4, with a weak D call TRBD1 (5 bases). This CDR3 contains 12 residues. Germline V CDR1 and CDR2: LNHDA, SQIVND (reference sequence). Trimming removed 6 bases at V and 4 bases at J, with 6 bases between. The CDR3: CASRGVNEKLFF. The CDR3 bases are TGTGCCAGTAGGGGGGTTAATGAAAAACTGTTTTTT.

This clonotype showed up many times. The chain employs TRBV6-2 or TRBV6-3 and TRBJ1-1, with D maybe TRBD1 (5 bases). CDR1 and CDR2 (germline): MNHEY, SVGEGT. V shed 0 bases and J shed 10 bases, with 15 bases lying between them. CDR3 size: 14 residues. CDR3 amino acids: CASSYSGPLLSAFF. CDR3 in DNA: TGTGCCAGCAGTTACTCGGGACCCCTCCTTTCAGCTTTCTTT.

A few counts support this clonotype. The chain uses TRBV12-3 or TRBV12-4 and TRBJ2-1, with TRBD2 matching over 10 bases. This CDR3 is 15 amino acids long. The J segment lost 6 bases and the V segment lost 6 bases, leaving 8 bases of the junction unmatched. For the CDR3, the DNA is TGTGCCAGCAGCCCCAGACTAGCGGGCATCAATGAGCAGTTCTTC. It translates to CASSPRLAGINEQFF.

In its sample, this clonotype was seen a few times. V is TRBV15 and J is TRBJ1-5; TRBD1 is a possible D gene (6 bases). This CDR3 comprises 14 residues. The V gene's germline CDR1 is LNHNV and CDR2 YYDKDF (reference sequence). V was shortened by 3 bases and J by 7 bases, with 13 bases between the two germline ends. CDR3 loop: CATSRSGQNQPQHF. The CDR3 DNA follows: TGTGCCACCAGCAGGAGCGGACAGAACCAGCCCCAGCATTTT.

The chain couples TRBV10-3 to TRBJ1-4; 8 bases are a match to TRBD1. Germline assignment: CDR1 ENHRY and CDR2 SYGVKD. This CDR3 is built from 15 residues. J lost 1 base, V lost 5 bases, and 3 bases had no gene match. The CDR3 spells CAISTTGGTNEKLFF. DNA for the CDR3: TGTGCCATCAGTACCACAGGGGGAACTAATGAAAAACTGTTTTTT.

This clonotype was counted a few times. The V gene is TRBV20-1, the J gene TRBJ2-3; D is perhaps TRBD2 (5 bases). V lost 3 bases and J lost 0, with 10 bases in between. This CDR3 spans 14 amino acids. Germline CDR1 is DFQATT and CDR2 is SNEGSKA (reference sequence). CDR3 residues: CSASRWESTDTQYF. Written as DNA, the CDR3 is TGCAGTGCTAGTAGGTGGGAGAGCACAGATACGCAGTATTTT.

The chain carries TRBV20-1 and TRBJ1-1, with D maybe TRBD1 (6 bases). Between the trimmed V and J ends, which lost 3 bases and 10 bases, there was a span of 15 bases. This CDR3 comprises 12 residues. Germline V gene lookup returns CDR1 DFQATT and CDR2 SNEGSKA (reference sequence). CDR3 sequence (DNA): TGCAGTGCTAGCCCAGGGGAAGCTTTAGCTTTCTTT. Protein product: CSASPGEALAFF.

This chain connects TRBV19 to TRBJ2-1; unclear D gene. The germline CDR1 and CDR2 sequences are LNHDA and SQIVND (reference sequence). Trimming shortened V by 6 bases and J by 3 bases, and 9 bases separated the two germline ends. This CDR3 is 13 amino acids long. The CDR3 nucleotides read TGTGCCAGTAGACTCTCGGGCTACAATGAGCAGTTCTTC. This translates into CASRLSGYNEQFF.

This clonotype was observed once. At one end the junction does not follow the germline gene, possibly because of a read error. This chain connects TRBV11-2 to TRBJ2-4; maybe TRBD1 (5 bases). CDR1 is SGHAT, CDR2 FQNNGV, per germline. The CDR3 is 17 residues long. CDR3 DNA: TGTGCCAGCAGCTTCAAGCAGGGCTCATTCGCCAAAAACATTCAGCACTTC. Its translation is CASSFKQGSFAKNIQHF.